This passage covers 25 T cell receptor beta chains from one sample sequenced in a study of blood T cell repertoires in COVID-19. The table came from immunoSEQ multiplex PCR; TCRdb's copy has only in-frame clones and leaves some out. The table has about 210,000 clones, about 84% seen once. The sequencing sample was made of peripheral blood. Every receptor here comes from a woman over 75 with COVID-19, enrolled during active disease.

This chain links TRBV18 with TRBJ2-2; 8 nucleotides line up with TRBD2. The germline V gene encodes CDR1 KGHSH and CDR2 LQKENI. This CDR3 region has 15 residues. V lost 8 bases and J lost 0; bases outside the gene matches: 5. CDR3 amino acids: CASRRGGANTGELFF. CDR3 DNA sequence: TGTGCCAGCCGACGGGGGGGCGCGAACACCGGGGAGCTGTTTTTT.

The chain carries TRBV2 and TRBJ2-3; D not certain. Germline V lookup: CDR1 SNHLY, CDR2 FYNNEI. The length of the CDR3 is 16 residues. V was cut by 3 bases and J by 1 base, with 14 bases left in between. CDR3 sequence (DNA): TGTGCCAGCAGTGAGTCTCTTTCTGGAGGCACAGATACGCAGTATTTT. Translating gives CASSESLSGGTDTQYF. Full variable domain (rest looked up from reference TRBV2 and TRBJ2-3): EPEVTQTPSHQVTQMGQEVILRCVPISNHLYFYWYRQILGQKVEFLVSFYNNEISEKSEIFDDQFSVERPDGSNFTLKIRSTKLEDSAMYFCASSESLSGGTDTQYFGPGTRLTVL.

Only a few counts were recorded for this clone. The chain couples TRBV19 to TRBJ1-1, with D possibly TRBD1 on 6 matching bases. V was trimmed by 9 bases and J by 2 bases, leaving 16 bases between them. The CDR3 length is 14 residues. Germline-derived CDR1 and CDR2 are LNHDA and SQIVND (reference sequence). CDR3 in amino acids: CASSPGQVNTEAFF. The CDR3 region has the DNA TGTGCCAGCTCTCCGGGACAAGTTAACACTGAAGCTTTCTTT.

This chain connects TRBV9 to TRBJ1-1; TRBD1 agrees at 8 bases. Germline V gene data show CDR1 as SGDLS and CDR2 as YYNGEE. J gave up 0 bases and V 1 base, and 5 bases lay outside the gene matches. This CDR3 region has 16 residues. Here the CDR3 DNA reads TGTGCCAGCAGCGTATGGGCAGGGGGCCTGAACACTGAAGCTTTCTTT. This codes for CASSVWAGGLNTEAFF.

The rearrangement links TRBV3-1 (or the pseudogene TRBV3-2) to TRBJ2-1; D may be TRBD2 (6 bases). This CDR3 has 12 amino acids. From germline, CDR1 is LGHDT and CDR2 YNNKEL (reference sequence). V gave up 2 bases and J gave up 12 bases, with 11 bases separating them. The CDR3 DNA is TGTGCCAGCAGCCAATGGGGGGAACGGCAGTTCTTC. Protein sequence: CASSQWGERQFF.

This chain links TRBV19 with TRBJ1-2, with a tentative D call TRBD1 (5 bases). In germline, CDR1 is LNHDA, CDR2 SQIVND (reference sequence). V dropped 8 bases and J dropped 0 bases, with 7 bases sitting between them. This CDR3 has 12 residues. DNA of the CDR3: TGTGCCAGTGGGGCAGCTAACTATGGCTACACCTTC. It yields the protein CASGAANYGYTF.

The rearrangement joins TRBV7-8 to TRBJ2-1; D might be TRBD2 (6 bases). Trimming shortened V by 4 bases and J by 4 bases, and 11 bases separated the two germline ends. Germline loops: CDR1 SGHVS, CDR2 FQNEAQ. CDR3 size: 14 residues. In DNA form, the CDR3 reads TGTGCCAGCAGCTCGGGACTGCTTTACAATGAGCAGTTCTTC. Its protein is CASSSGLLYNEQFF.

The J gene is TRBJ1-5, the V gene TRBV18; 8 nucleotides match TRBD1. Germline assignment: CDR1 KGHSH and CDR2 LQKENI. V was pared by 6 bases and J by 7 bases, with 11 bases of the junction left unmatched. The CDR3 contains 15 residues. The CDR3 DNA is TGTGCCAGCTCCGGAACGGGACAGGCTAACCAGCCCCAGCATTTT. Its translation: CASSGTGQANQPQHF.

This chain uses TRBV24-1 with TRBJ2-5, with a possible D match to TRBD1 (5 bases). The CDR3 is 15 amino acids. CDR1 and CDR2 from the germline V gene are KGHDR and SFDVKD. Deletions cut 4 bases from V and 5 bases from J, with 16 bases between. The DNA for the CDR3 is TGTGCCACCAGTGACCCGAAGGGGCCAGCGGAGACCCAGTACTTC. This encodes CATSDPKGPAETQYF.

This chain connects TRBV3-1 (or the pseudogene TRBV3-2) to TRBJ1-1; D not resolved. Germline V CDR1 and CDR2: LGHDT, YNNKEL (reference sequence). This CDR3 has 12 residues. V was trimmed by 4 bases and J by 1 base, leaving 4 bases between them. CDR3 bases: TGTGCCAGCAGCCCCCAGAACACTGAAGCTTTCTTT. Protein: CASSPQNTEAFF.

The chain couples TRBV6-5 to TRBJ2-2; possible D gene TRBD1, 6 bases. The CDR3 runs 13 residues. The germline V gene encodes CDR1 MNHEY and CDR2 SVGAGI. With 6 bases removed from V and 6 bases from J, the gap between germline ends came to 11 bases. The CDR3 sequence: CASRVRGAGELFF. CDR3 DNA: TGTGCCAGCAGGGTCAGGGGTGCCGGGGAGCTGTTTTTT.

The chain links TRBV5-1 to TRBJ2-7; perhaps TRBD2 as D (6 bases). Germline V gene data show CDR1 as SGHRS and CDR2 as YFSETQ. V lost 0 bases and J 0 bases, leaving 16 bases between the germline ends. CDR3 length: 17 amino acids. The CDR3 loop reads CASSLGAGGSRSYEQYF. The CDR3 region has the DNA TGCGCCAGCAGCTTGGGCGCCGGGGGTTCGCGCTCCTACGAGCAGTACTTC.

V is TRBV11-2 and J is TRBJ2-6; D gene unclear. This CDR3 has 15 residues. V was clipped by 7 bases and J by 2 bases, with 12 bases between them. In germline, CDR1 is SGHAT, CDR2 FQNNGV. CDR3 loop: CASTYTNTGANVLTF. In DNA, the CDR3 is TGTGCCAGCACCTACACTAATACTGGGGCCAACGTCCTGACTTTC.

The V call is TRBV27, the J call TRBJ1-2; D unclear. The V and J ends lost 5 bases and 8 bases respectively, with 15 bases between them. This CDR3 region has 13 residues. CDR1 and CDR2 from the germline V gene are MNHEY and SMNVEV (reference sequence). The CDR3 protein is CASSPGGGGGYTF. In DNA, the CDR3 is TGTGCCAGCAGTCCCGGTGGCGGCGGGGGCTACACCTTC.

The J gene is TRBJ1-5, the V gene TRBV19, with D uncertain. The CDR3 consists of 14 residues. Germline lookup yields CDR1 LNHDA and CDR2 SQIVND (reference sequence). V dropped 4 bases and J dropped 5 bases, with 12 bases sitting between them. The CDR3 DNA reads as TGTGCCAGTAGTACGACCGGAGGGCATCAGCCCCAGCATTTT. It specifies CASSTTGGHQPQHF. Drawing the rest from reference TRBV19 and TRBJ1-5, the complete variable domain is DGGITQSPKYLFRKEGQNVTLSCEQNLNHDAMYWYRQDPGQGLRLIYYSQIVNDFQKGDIAEGYSVSREKKESFPLTVTSAQKNPTAFYLCASSTTGGHQPQHFGDGTRLSIL.

Regarding this clone: At the DNA level, this CDR3 is encoded by other sequences in the same sample as well. This CDR3 is CASSEGAGDGADTQYF. The CDR3 region has the DNA TGTGCCAGCAGTGAGGGGGCGGGAGACGGAGCAGATACGCAGTATTTT. The chain employs TRBV6-1 and TRBJ2-3; tentative D call: TRBD2 (7 bases). Trimming stripped 3 bases from V and 4 bases from J, with 17 bases between. The CDR3 covers 16 residues. In germline, CDR1 is MNHNS, CDR2 SASEGT.

V and J are TRBV10-2 and TRBJ1-1, with D possibly being TRBD1 (5 bases). Germline V gives CDR1 WSHSY, CDR2 SAAADI. With 7 bases removed from V and 0 bases from J, the gap between germline ends came to 12 bases. The CDR3 runs 14 residues. CDR3 nucleotides: TGCGCCAGCAAACAAGGGGCTGTGAACACTGAAGCTTTCTTT. Amino acids: CASKQGAVNTEAFF.

The chain is built from TRBV7-9 and TRBJ1-1; 7 nucleotides agree with TRBD1. Germline CDR1 is SEHNR and CDR2 is FQNEAQ (reference sequence). V shed 5 bases and J 3 bases; nucleotides not matched to a gene: 3. CDR3 length: 13 amino acids. CDR3 loop: CASSRQGDTEAFF. CDR3 DNA: TGTGCCAGCAGCCGTCAGGGGGACACTGAAGCTTTCTTT.

The CDR3 sequence: CASSGGTGGFGYTF. The CDR3 coding sequence is TGCGCCAGCAGCGGCGGGACAGGGGGTTTTGGCTACACCTTC. V is TRBV5-1 and J is TRBJ1-2, with 11 bases fitting TRBD1. CDR1 is SGHRS, CDR2 YFSETQ, per germline. V shed 4 bases and J 7 bases; nucleotides not matched to a gene: 6. The CDR3 consists of 14 residues.

V is TRBV7-8 and J is TRBJ1-2, with D unresolved. The length of the CDR3 is 15 residues. Germline CDR1 reads SGHVS; CDR2 reads FQNEAQ. Deletions cut 4 bases from V and 4 bases from J, with 16 bases between. The CDR3 DNA follows: TGTGCCAGCAGCTCTTCTTCCCTGGCGGGCTATGGCTACACCTTC. Translating it yields CASSSSSLAGYGYTF.

The chain has TRBV6-4 and TRBJ2-6; D remains ambiguous. Between the trimmed V and J ends, which lost 7 bases and 0 bases, there was a span of 16 bases. From germline, CDR1 is MRHNA and CDR2 SNTAGT. The CDR3 spans 17 residues. CDR3 amino acids: CASNSPKLYSGANVLTF. Here the CDR3 DNA reads TGTGCCAGCAATTCCCCAAAACTATACTCTGGGGCCAACGTCCTGACTTTC.

CDR3 protein: CASSLDPRKTQYF. The CDR3 DNA sequence: TGTGCCAGCAGTCTAGACCCAAGAAAGACCCAGTACTTC. The chain recombines TRBV2 with TRBJ2-5; no clear D gene. Germline lookup yields CDR1 SNHLY and CDR2 FYNNEI. The germline V and J ends were trimmed by 5 bases and 6 bases, with 13 bases remaining between them. This CDR3 contains 13 residues.

J is TRBJ2-3 and V is TRBV7-9; a weak D match, TRBD2 (6 bases). This CDR3 region has 15 residues. With 1 base removed from V and 2 bases from J, the gap between germline ends came to 10 bases. The germline gives CDR1 SEHNR, CDR2 FQNEAQ (reference sequence). The CDR3 loop is CASSLDAGITDTQYF. CDR3 in DNA: TGTGCCAGCAGCTTAGATGCGGGGATCACAGATACGCAGTATTTT.

The V call is TRBV4-1, the J call TRBJ2-1; a possible D gene is TRBD1 (6 bases). This CDR3 region has 15 residues. Germline values: CDR1 MGHRA, CDR2 YSYEKL. The V gene lost 6 bases and the J gene lost 8 bases, with 20 bases spanning the gap. The CDR3 DNA reads TGCGCCAGCAGTTCTCCCGGGACACCCCTGGATGAGCAGTTCTTC. Its protein product is CASSSPGTPLDEQFF.

The chain has TRBV10-3 and TRBJ1-2, with 9 bases matching TRBD1. The CDR3 totals 13 residues. V shed 10 bases and J 3 bases; nucleotides not matched to a gene: 6. CDR1 ENHRY and CDR2 SYGVKD come from the germline V gene. The CDR3 spells CATQGAVDYGYTF. DNA for the CDR3: TGTGCCACACAGGGGGCCGTTGACTATGGCTACACCTTC.